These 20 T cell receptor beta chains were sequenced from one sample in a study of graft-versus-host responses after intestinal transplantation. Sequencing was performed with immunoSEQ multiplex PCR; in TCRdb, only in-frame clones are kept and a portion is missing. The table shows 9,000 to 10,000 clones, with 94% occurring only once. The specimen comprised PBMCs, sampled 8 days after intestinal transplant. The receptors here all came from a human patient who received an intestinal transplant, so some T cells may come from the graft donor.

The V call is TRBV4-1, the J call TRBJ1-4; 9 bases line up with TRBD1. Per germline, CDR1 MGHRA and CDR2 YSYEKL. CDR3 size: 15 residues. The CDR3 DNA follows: TGCGGCTCCCGGGACAGGGATTTAGCTAATGAAAAACTGTTTTTT. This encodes CGSRDRDLANEKLFF.

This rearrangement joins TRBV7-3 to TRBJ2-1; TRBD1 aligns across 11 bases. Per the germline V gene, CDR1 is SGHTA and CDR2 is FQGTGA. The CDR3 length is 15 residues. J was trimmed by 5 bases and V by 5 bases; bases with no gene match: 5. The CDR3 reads CASSVGTGGDNEQFF. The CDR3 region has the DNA TGTGCCAGCAGCGTGGGGACAGGGGGTGACAATGAGCAGTTCTTC. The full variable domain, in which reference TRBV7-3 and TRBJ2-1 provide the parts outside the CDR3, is GAGVSQTPSNKVTEKGKYVELRCDPISGHTALYWYRQSLGQGPEFLIYFQGTGAADDSGLPNDRFFAVRPEGSVSTLKIQRTERGDSAVYLCASSVGTGGDNEQFFGPGTRLTVL.

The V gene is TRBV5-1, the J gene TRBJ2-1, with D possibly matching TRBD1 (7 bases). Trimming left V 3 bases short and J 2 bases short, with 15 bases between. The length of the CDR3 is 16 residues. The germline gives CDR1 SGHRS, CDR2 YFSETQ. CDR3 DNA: TGCGCCAGCAGCTCCGCTACAGGGGAGGCCTACAATGAGCAGTTCTTC. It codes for CASSSATGEAYNEQFF.

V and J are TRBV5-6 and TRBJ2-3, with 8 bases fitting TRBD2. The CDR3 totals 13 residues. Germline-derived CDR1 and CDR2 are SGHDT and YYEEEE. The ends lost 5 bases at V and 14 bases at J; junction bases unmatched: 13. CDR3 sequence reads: CASSPRWVRGGYF. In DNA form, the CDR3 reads TGTGCCAGCAGTCCCCGTTGGGTCCGGGGGGGGTATTTT.

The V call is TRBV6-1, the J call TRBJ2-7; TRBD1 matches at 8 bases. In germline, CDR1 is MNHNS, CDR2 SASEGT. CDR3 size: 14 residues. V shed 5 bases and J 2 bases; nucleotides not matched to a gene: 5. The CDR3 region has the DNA TGTGCCAGCAGTTCGACAGGGGACCCCTACGAGCAGTACTTC. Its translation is CASSSTGDPYEQYF.

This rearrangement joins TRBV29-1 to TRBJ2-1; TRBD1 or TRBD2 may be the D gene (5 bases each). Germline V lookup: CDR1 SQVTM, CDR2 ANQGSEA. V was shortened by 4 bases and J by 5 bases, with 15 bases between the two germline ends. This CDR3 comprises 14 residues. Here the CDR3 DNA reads TGCAGCGTTGTCTTGGGACCCCCGGACAATGAGCAGTTCTTC. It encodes CSVVLGPPDNEQFF.

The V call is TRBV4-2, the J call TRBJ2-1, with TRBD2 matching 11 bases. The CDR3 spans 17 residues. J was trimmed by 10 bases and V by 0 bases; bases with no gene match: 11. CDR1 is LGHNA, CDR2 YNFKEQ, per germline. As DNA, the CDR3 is TGTGCCAGCAGCCAAGAGAGCTCGGGACTAGCGGTTTGGGAGCAGTTCTTC. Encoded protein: CASSQESSGLAVWEQFF.

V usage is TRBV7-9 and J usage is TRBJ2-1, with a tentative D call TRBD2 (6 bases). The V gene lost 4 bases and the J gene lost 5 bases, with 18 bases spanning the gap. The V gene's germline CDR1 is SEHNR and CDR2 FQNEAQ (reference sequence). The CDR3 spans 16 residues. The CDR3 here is CASSSAPAGMDNEQFF. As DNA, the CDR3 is TGTGCCAGCAGCTCGGCCCCCGCGGGGATGGACAATGAGCAGTTCTTC.

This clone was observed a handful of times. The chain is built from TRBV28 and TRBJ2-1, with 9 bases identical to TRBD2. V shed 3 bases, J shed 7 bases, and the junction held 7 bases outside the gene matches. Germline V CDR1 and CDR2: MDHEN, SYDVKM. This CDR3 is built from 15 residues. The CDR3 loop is CASSLGSAGGNEQFF. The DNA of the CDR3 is TGTGCCAGCAGTTTGGGGTCAGCGGGAGGTAATGAGCAGTTCTTC.

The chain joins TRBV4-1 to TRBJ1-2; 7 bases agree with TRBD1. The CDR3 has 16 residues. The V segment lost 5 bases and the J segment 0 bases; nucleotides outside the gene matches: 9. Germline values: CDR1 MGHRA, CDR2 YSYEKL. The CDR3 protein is CASSAHVGTANYGYTF. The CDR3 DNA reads TGCGCCAGCAGCGCCCACGTCGGGACAGCTAACTATGGCTACACCTTC.

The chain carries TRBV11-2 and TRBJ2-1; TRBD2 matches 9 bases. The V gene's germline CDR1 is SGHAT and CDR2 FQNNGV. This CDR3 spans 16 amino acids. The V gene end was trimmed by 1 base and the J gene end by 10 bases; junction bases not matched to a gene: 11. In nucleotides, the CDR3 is TGTGCCAGCAGCTTAGTTTTCGGGCGGGAGGGCCTCGAGCAGTTCTTC. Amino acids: CASSLVFGREGLEQFF.

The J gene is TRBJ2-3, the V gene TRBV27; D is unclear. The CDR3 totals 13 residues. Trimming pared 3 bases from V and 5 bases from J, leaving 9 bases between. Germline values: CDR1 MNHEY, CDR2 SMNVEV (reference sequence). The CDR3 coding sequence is TGTGCCAGCAGTTTTGCGAGAAGAGATACGCAGTATTTT. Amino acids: CASSFARRDTQYF.

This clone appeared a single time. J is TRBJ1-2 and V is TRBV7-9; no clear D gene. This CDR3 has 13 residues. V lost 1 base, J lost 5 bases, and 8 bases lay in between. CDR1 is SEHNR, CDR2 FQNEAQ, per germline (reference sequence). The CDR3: CASSLGRLYGYTF. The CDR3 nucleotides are TGTGCCAGCAGCTTAGGACGGTTATATGGCTACACCTTC. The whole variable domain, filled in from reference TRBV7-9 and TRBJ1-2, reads DTGVSQNPRHKITKRGQNVTFRCDPISEHNRLYWYRQTLGQGPEFLTYFQNEAQLEKSRLLSDRFSAERPKGSFSTLEIQRTEQGDSAMYLCASSLGRLYGYTFGSGTRLTVV.

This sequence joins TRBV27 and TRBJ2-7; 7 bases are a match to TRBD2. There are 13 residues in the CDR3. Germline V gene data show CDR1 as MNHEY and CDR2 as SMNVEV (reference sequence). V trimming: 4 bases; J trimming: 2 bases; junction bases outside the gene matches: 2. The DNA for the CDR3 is TGTGCCAGCAGTTGGGGGACTACCTACGAGCAGTACTTC. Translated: CASSWGTTYEQYF.

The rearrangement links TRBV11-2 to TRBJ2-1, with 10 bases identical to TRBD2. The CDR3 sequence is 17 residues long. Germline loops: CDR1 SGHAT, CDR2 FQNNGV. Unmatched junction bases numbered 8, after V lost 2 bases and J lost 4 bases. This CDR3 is CASSLPSLAGPYNEQFF. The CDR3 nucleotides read TGTGCCAGCAGCTTACCCTCACTAGCGGGACCGTACAATGAGCAGTTCTTC.

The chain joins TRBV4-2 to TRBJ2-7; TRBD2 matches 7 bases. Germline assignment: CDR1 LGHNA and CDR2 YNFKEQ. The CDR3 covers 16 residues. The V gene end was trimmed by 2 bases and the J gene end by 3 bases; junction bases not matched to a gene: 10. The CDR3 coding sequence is TGTGCCAGCAGCCAACCCCTGGCTAGCGGAAACTACGAGCAGTACTTC. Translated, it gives CASSQPLASGNYEQYF.

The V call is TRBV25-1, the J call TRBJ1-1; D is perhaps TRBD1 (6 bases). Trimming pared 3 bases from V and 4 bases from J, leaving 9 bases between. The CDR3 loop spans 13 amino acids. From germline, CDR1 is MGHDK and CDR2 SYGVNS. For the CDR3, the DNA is TGTGCCAGCAGTGACGTCAGGGGCACTGAAGCTTTCTTT. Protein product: CASSDVRGTEAFF.

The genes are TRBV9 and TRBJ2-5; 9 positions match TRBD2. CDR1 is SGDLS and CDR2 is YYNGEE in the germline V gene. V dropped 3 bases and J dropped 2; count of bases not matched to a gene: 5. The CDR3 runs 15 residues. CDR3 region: CASSAQTSGQETQYF. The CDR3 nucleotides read TGTGCCAGCAGCGCTCAGACTAGCGGACAAGAGACCCAGTACTTC.

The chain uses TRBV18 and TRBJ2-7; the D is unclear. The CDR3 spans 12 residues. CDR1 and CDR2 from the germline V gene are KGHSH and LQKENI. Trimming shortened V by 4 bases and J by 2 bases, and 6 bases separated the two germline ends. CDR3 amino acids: CASSLVAYEQYF. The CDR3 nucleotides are TGTGCCAGCTCACTAGTAGCCTACGAGCAGTACTTC.

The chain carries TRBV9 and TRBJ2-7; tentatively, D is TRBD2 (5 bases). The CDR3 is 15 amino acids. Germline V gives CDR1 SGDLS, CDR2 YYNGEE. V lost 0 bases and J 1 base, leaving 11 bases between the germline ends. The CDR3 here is CASSVGPSSSYEQYF. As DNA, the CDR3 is TGTGCCAGCAGCGTAGGGCCTAGCAGTTCCTACGAGCAGTACTTC.